The clone carrying this T cell receptor beta chain was seen just once. How the authors handled the data: Estimated nucleated cell counts came from reference gene primer amplification. Some clones are missing from TCRdb's copy, which holds only in-frame ones; the method was immunoSEQ multiplex PCR. The DNA was the basis for D and trimming; V, J and clone size are from that table. Here the sample spans approximately 76,000 clones, 87% being singletons. The germline V gene encodes CDR1 WSHSY and CDR2 SAAADI. V lost 6 bases and J lost 3; bases outside the gene matches: 5. This CDR3 contains 13 residues. These data are taken from a study of blood T cell repertoires in COVID-19. Overall study context: Donors in the United States, Italy and Spain gave samples during acute or convalescent COVID-19. The analysed material was cDNA or gDNA that came from T cells, B-cell-depleted T cells, or PBMCs.

The sequence derives from a man aged 30-40 years with acute or convalescent COVID-19. The sample was peripheral blood. The chain has TRBV10-2 and TRBJ2-7; 7 positions agree with TRBD2. The CDR3 protein is CASRRDYLYEQYF. The CDR3 DNA reads TGCGCCAGCAGGCGGGACTACCTCTACGAGCAGTACTTC.